This T cell receptor beta chain came from a study of T-cell reconstitution after alpha-beta-depleted transplantation in children. The library targeted TCRbeta and was prepared with unique molecular identifiers. One entry per CDR3 protein, called by TCRdb with MiXCR from the PCR reads. The table lists around 410,000 distinct CDR3 sequences, 9.5% to 13% of them singletons. This clonotype was counted between two and nine times. The CDR3 extends over 23 amino acids. The V end lost 0 bases, the J end lost 4 bases, and 34 bases lay between the germline ends. Germline CDR1 is LGHNA and CDR2 is YNFKEQ. The source was PBMCs from the stem cell graft donor, collected from the stem cell graft. This TCR came from a human donor who donated a stem cell graft to a child with acute myeloid leukemia. This chain links TRBV4-2 with TRBJ1-5, with a tentative D call TRBD1 (6 bases). The CDR3 bases are TGTGCCAGCAGCCAAGATAGTTCGCCCGAATCAATACCAGGGGTGGGCCAAAATCAGCCCCAGCATTTT. Protein sequence: CASSQDSSPESIPGVGQNQPQHF.